These T cell receptor beta chains were read from a single sample in a study of a mutant IDH1 vaccine in newly diagnosed glioma. No antigen has been identified for these receptors. Sequencing used immunoSEQ multiplex PCR; TCRdb keeps in-frame clones, though not all of them. Among around 25,000 clones, about three quarters were seen once, and the ten largest hold 9.5% to 12%. This specimen consisted of peripheral blood mononuclear cells (PBMCs), obtained from a glioma patient whose treatment included an IDH1 peptide vaccine. These receptors were obtained from a man younger than 35 with glioma. Some clones in this sample may be carry-over from other donors' samples. Both conserved end residues are part of each CDR3.

j_call v_call cdr3_aa
TRBJ1-4 TRBV6-1 CASSLDRGREKLFF
TRBJ1-3 TRBV11-2 CASSYRGPSGNTIYF
TRBJ1-1 TRBV27 CASSITDDELTEAFF
TRBJ1-1 TRBV30 CAWSRVNTEAFF
TRBJ1-5 TRBV23-1 CASSHRDRAGGNQPQHF
TRBJ1-2 TRBV15 CATSRVNEGAHGYTF
TRBJ1-1 TRBV6-6 CASSYFGVGTEAFF
TRBJ2-1 TRBV27 CASSPYRDRVYNEQFF
TRBJ2-7 TRBV11-1 CASSPQGQKGDEQYF
TRBJ2-6 TRBV15 CATSSLVQIRSGANVLTF
TRBJ2-5 TRBV5-1 CASSLGLVSDIETQYF
TRBJ1-1 TRBV6-6 CASSFPSGDTEAFF
TRBJ1-4 TRBV4-3 CASSQGSSRSGNEKLFF
TRBJ2-1 TRBV6-6 CASSYQTSAHEQFF
TRBJ1-2 TRBV4-1 CASSPSRLGYGYTF
TRBJ1-1 TRBV4-1 CASSQEGGRVTEAFF
TRBJ2-2 TRBV5-6 CASSRDRGRYAGELFF
TRBJ1-2 TRBV5-4 CASSFDSGGAGYTF
TRBJ1-1 TRBV4-3 CASSQDALNTEAFF
TRBJ1-2 TRBV30 CAWSVGDRLNYGYTF
TRBJ2-2 TRBV10-3 CAISRGVGNTGELFF
TRBJ2-3 TRBV14 CASSHPGVSADTQYF
TRBJ1-4 TRBV2 CASTGGRATNEKLFF
TRBJ1-5 TRBV7-2 CASSLWGGSGIQPQHF
TRBJ1-1 TRBV29-1 CRRLGESEAFF
TRBJ2-1 TRBV7-2 CASSQFDEQFF
TRBJ1-1 TRBV30 CAWSNSDRVTEAFF
TRBJ1-2 TRBV14 CASSQGQGWHGYTF
TRBJ2-2 TRBV29-1 CSARSQGGANTGELFF
TRBJ2-7 TRBV29-1 CSVEGSSGSYEQYF
TRBJ1-6 TRBV6-1 CASSEVGRGYNSPLHF
TRBJ1-1 TRBV30 CAWSLMGADTEAFF
TRBJ1-2 TRBV9 CASSADRGPGYTF
TRBJ2-3 TRBV7-9 CASSLFADTQYF
TRBJ2-6 TRBV9 CASSVAPGANVLTF
TRBJ1-6 TRBV30 CAWSVNSPLHF
TRBJ2-7 TRBV7-9 CASSLEGGDGYEQYF
TRBJ2-1 TRBV5-6 CASSRTGPDYNEQFF
TRBJ1-1 TRBV20-1 CSALPGAEAFF
TRBJ1-3 TRBV15 CATSRDRGAAGNTIYF
TRBJ2-5 TRBV6-5 CASSLVGVQETQYF
TRBJ1-1 TRBV6-6 CASTLQGAVEAFF
TRBJ1-6 TRBV5-1 CASRVGSPLHF
TRBJ2-5 TRBV5-6 CASSLGGQGAETQYF
TRBJ2-7 TRBV7-8 CASSGSGGAFYEQYF
TRBJ2-1 TRBV10-1 CASSVGTHNEQFF
TRBJ1-1 TRBV29-1 CSVLLNTEAFF
TRBJ2-2 TRBV5-1 CASSSTENTGELFF
TRBJ2-7 TRBV7-3 CASSPGGTYEQYF
TRBJ1-2 TRBV4-3 CASSRQGNYGYTF
TRBJ1-5 TRBV6-6 CASSRTGGNQPQHF
TRBJ1-2 TRBV18 CASSPRTDYVNYGYTF
TRBJ2-3 TRBV7-8 CASSLGLAGGPSTDTQYF
TRBJ2-7 TRBV9 CASSVWNYRGFEQYF
TRBJ1-6 TRBV2 CASSEQVIAYNSPLHF
TRBJ2-3 TRBV19 CASTQGTNRITDTQYF
TRBJ2-7 TRBV7-9 CASSFLAGAPSPYEQYF